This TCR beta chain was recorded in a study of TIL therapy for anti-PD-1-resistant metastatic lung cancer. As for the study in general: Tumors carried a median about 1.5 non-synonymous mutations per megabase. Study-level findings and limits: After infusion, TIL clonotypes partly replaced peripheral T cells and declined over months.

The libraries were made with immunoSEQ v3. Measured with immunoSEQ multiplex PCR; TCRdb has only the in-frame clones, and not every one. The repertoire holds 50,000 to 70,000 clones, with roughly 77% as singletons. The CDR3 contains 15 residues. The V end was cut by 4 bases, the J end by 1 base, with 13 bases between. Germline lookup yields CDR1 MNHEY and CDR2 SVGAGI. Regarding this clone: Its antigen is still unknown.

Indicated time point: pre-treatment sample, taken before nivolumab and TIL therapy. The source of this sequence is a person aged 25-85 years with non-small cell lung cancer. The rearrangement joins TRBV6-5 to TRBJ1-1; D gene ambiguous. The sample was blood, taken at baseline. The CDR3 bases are TGTGCCAGCAGTTCCACGGCTAACGGGAACACTGAAGCTTTCTTT. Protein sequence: CASSSTANGNTEAFF.